A selection of T cell receptor beta chains follows, all from one sample in a study of radiotherapy plus CTLA-4 blockade in lung cancer. Using immunoSEQ multiplex PCR, the repertoire was profiled, and TCRdb retains in-frame clones only, with some absent. The sample carries some 73,000 clones, roughly 80% recorded once. The source was peripheral blood, collected from a patient treated with radiotherapy plus ipilimumab. Source of these receptors: a human donor with non-small cell lung cancer who had stable disease on radiotherapy plus ipilimumab. CDR3s include the opening cysteine and the closing phenylalanine or tryptophan. A D gene is named only where the DNA matches it firmly. Clone sizes are given selectively: once, few, many, or a class where the clone is expanded.

TRBD2	TRBV5-1	17	TRBJ2-2	NA	TGCGCCAGCAAAGGAATAGCGGGAGCGCTGAACACCGGGGAGCTGTTTTTT	CASKGIAGALNTGELFF
TRBD1	TRBV27	13	TRBJ1-5	NA	TGTGCCAGCAAGGGACAGGGTCAACAGCCCCAGCATTTT	CASKGQGQQPQHF
NA	TRBV6-4	16	TRBJ1-1	NA	TGTGCCAGCAGTGACAAACACACAGGGAATTACGGTGAAGCTTTCTTT	CASSDKHTGNYGEAFF
TRBD1	TRBV5-1	15	TRBJ2-7	few	TGCGCCAGCAGCTCCCGCCCGGGACAGACCTACGAGCAGTACTTC	CASSSRPGQTYEQYF
NA	TRBV2	14	TRBJ2-7	NA	TGTGCCAGCAGTCGGAGGGACAGCTCCTACGAGCAGTACTTC	CASSRRDSSYEQYF
TRBD1	TRBV5-5	13	TRBJ1-2	few	TGTGCCAGCAGTTTGGACAGGGCCTATGGCTACACCTTC	CASSLDRAYGYTF
NA	TRBV19	14	TRBJ2-5	NA	TGTGCCAGTAGTAAGGTCGGGGCCGGCGAGACCCAGTACTTC	CASSKVGAGETQYF
NA	TRBV28	15	TRBJ1-2	NA	TGTGCCAGCAGATTGGGGCAGTTGGGGAACTATGGCTACACCTTC	CASRLGQLGNYGYTF
TRBD1	TRBV27	14	TRBJ1-2	NA	TGTGCCAGCAGTCGACAGGGAGAACGGTATGGCTACACCTTC	CASSRQGERYGYTF
NA	TRBV4-1	16	TRBJ2-5	NA	TGCGCCAGCAGCCAAATACAGGACATCTCCCAAGAGACCCAGTACTTC	CASSQIQDISQETQYF
TRBD1	TRBV7-8	15	TRBJ1-6	NA	TGTGCCAGCAGCTTTTTGGGACAGGGGAATTCACCCCTCCACTTT	CASSFLGQGNSPLHF
NA	TRBV2	13	TRBJ2-5	NA	TGTGCCAGCAGCCGTTTGCTAATCTACGAGCGGTACTTC	CASSRLLIYERYF
NA	TRBV18	13	TRBJ2-5	NA	TGTGCCAGCTCACCATCTCCCCAAGAGACCCAGTACTTC	CASSPSPQETQYF
TRBD1	TRBV28	15	TRBJ1-1	NA	TGTGCCAGCAGAACGGGACAGGTGGGTGCCACTGAAGCTTTCTTT	CASRTGQVGATEAFF
NA	TRBV11-2	17	TRBJ2-3	NA	TGTGCCAGCAGCTTAGATTGGATAGCGAAGAACACAGATACGCAGTATTTT	CASSLDWIAKNTDTQYF
NA	TRBV7-3	16	TRBJ1-6	NA	TGTGCCAGCAGCTTGACCGCTAGGGGGGCCAATTCACCCCTCCACTTT	CASSLTARGANSPLHF
TRBD1	TRBV6-1	15	TRBJ1-5	NA	TGTGCCAGCAGTGAGGACAGGGGAATCACCCAGCCCCAGCATTTT	CASSEDRGITQPQHF